A selection of T cell receptor beta chains follows, all from one sample in a study of human T cells and chemical hapten exposure. MiXCR, run by TCRdb on the RACE reads, gives a single entry per CDR3 protein. The profile shows around 160,000 distinct CDR3 sequences, roughly 14% of them singletons. This specimen consisted of whole blood, obtained in connection with sensitization to the hapten diphenylcyclopropenone (DPC). These receptors were obtained from a woman in her twenties or thirties with alopecia areata. Some clones in this sample may be carry-over from other donors' samples. Each CDR3 is given with its conserved first and last residue. Fields, in order: J gene, V gene, D gene, clone size, CDR3 DNA, CDR3 protein. A D gene is named only where the DNA matches it firmly. Clone size is stated in some rows and not others, as once, few, many or a class when expanded.

>TRBJ2-1|TRBV5-1|TRBD2|.
TGCGCCAGCAGCCTATTGGGACTAGCGTCCAATGAGCAGTTCTTC
CASSLLGLASNEQFF
>TRBJ1-6|TRBV19|.|.
TGTGCCAGTAGTGTCCGGGCCTCTTATTCACCCCTCCACTTT
CASSVRASYSPLHF
>TRBJ2-5|TRBV28|.|.
TGTGCCAGCAGCTCCTCCAGGGCCCAGTACTTC
CASSSSRAQYF
>TRBJ1-1|TRBV18|.|.
TGTGCCAGCTCACCTACCAGGGCCCCTGAAGCTTTCTTT
CASSPTRAPEAFF
>TRBJ2-5|TRBV6-2/TRBV6-3|.|few
TGTGCCAGCAGTTACACCCCGACACGGATGGAGACCCAGTACTTC
CASSYTPTRMETQYF
>TRBJ2-7|TRBV19|TRBD2|many
TGTGCCAGTAGTATTAGCGGGAGCTACGAGCAGTACTTC
CASSISGSYEQYF
>TRBJ2-1|TRBV20-1|.|.
TGCAGTGCTAACCCTCTGGGGCCATACAATGAGCAGTTCTTC
CSANPLGPYNEQFF
>TRBJ2-7|TRBV7-2|TRBD1|many
TGTGCCAGCAGTTTAGGGGACAGCCAACCCTACGAGCAGTACTTC
CASSLGDSQPYEQYF
>TRBJ1-4|TRBV28|TRBD1|few
TGTGCCAGCAGTTCCGGACAGGGGGCGGATAATGAAAAACTGTTTTTT
CASSSGQGADNEKLFF
>TRBJ1-1|TRBV28|.|.
TGTGCCAGCAGTTTTGAGGGGAGCACTGAAGCTTTCTTT
CASSFEGSTEAFF
>TRBJ1-5|TRBV2|TRBD1|.
TGTGCCAGCAGTAGTCGGACAGGGGTGGATCAGCCCCAGCATTTT
CASSSRTGVDQPQHF
>TRBJ2-7|TRBV7-6|TRBD2|few
TGTGCCAGCAGCTTAGGAGGGACTAGCGGGGGCTACGAGCAGTACTTC
CASSLGGTSGGYEQYF
>TRBJ1-1|TRBV6-5|.|.
TGTGCCAGCAGTCCCACCAGGGGTTCGTGGACTGAAGCTTTCTTT
CASSPTRGSWTEAFF
>TRBJ2-1|TRBV25-1|TRBD2|many
TGTGCCAGCAGTGTCGTCCTAGCGGGAGGCAATGAGCAGTTCTTC
CASSVVLAGGNEQFF
>TRBJ2-2|TRBV11-3|.|.
TGTGCCAGCAGCTTGGAACGACCGGGGGTCGGGGAGCTGTTTTTT
CASSLERPGVGELFF
>TRBJ2-1|TRBV5-1|TRBD1|.
TGCGCCAGCAGCTTGACCGCTCCGGGACAGGGCAACAATGAGCAGTTCTTC
CASSLTAPGQGNNEQFF
>TRBJ1-3|TRBV9|.|.
TGTGCCAGCAGCTCATACAGGGACTCTGGAAACACCATATATTTT
CASSSYRDSGNTIYF
>TRBJ2-5|TRBV24-1|.|.
TGTGCCACCAACCGGGCCGCCGACCTCCAAGAGACCCAGTACTTC
CATNRAADLQETQYF
>TRBJ2-5|TRBV5-1|.|.
TGCGCCAGCAGCTTGGAGGCAGGGAAAGGAGAGACCCAGTACTTC
CASSLEAGKGETQYF
>TRBJ2-1|TRBV19|TRBD2|.
TGTGCCAGTAGTCGCCCGGGACTAGCGGGATACAATGAGCAGTTCTTC
CASSRPGLAGYNEQFF
>TRBJ2-7|TRBV5-5|TRBD1|.
TGTGCCAGCAGCAGGACAGGGGACTTTATCTACGAGCAGTACTTC
CASSRTGDFIYEQYF
>TRBJ1-2|TRBV7-2|TRBD1|few
TGTGCCAGCAGCCGGGACAGGGGAAGTGGCTACACCTTC
CASSRDRGSGYTF
>TRBJ1-1|TRBV20-1|TRBD1|few
TGCAGTGCCCTTAGGGACAGTGTGAACACTGAAGCTTTCTTT
CSALRDSVNTEAFF
>TRBJ2-7|TRBV3-1|.|.
TGTGCCAGCAGCCAAAGGGGGACCACCTACGAGCAGTACTTC
CASSQRGTTYEQYF
>TRBJ1-1|TRBV6-6|.|.
TGTGCCAGCACCCTCGGCGTACAACGGACTGAAGCTTTCTTT
CASTLGVQRTEAFF
>TRBJ1-5|TRBV9|TRBD1|few
TGTGCCAGCAGCGCCGGAGAGACAGGGAACCTACAGCCCCAGCATTTT
CASSAGETGNLQPQHF
>TRBJ2-1|TRBV12-3/TRBV12-4|TRBD2|.
TGTGCCAGCAGTCTCTTTGCGGGGGGATACAATGAGCAGTTCTTC
CASSLFAGGYNEQFF
>TRBJ2-1|TRBV7-9|.|.
TGTGCCAGCAGCCCAGGTACGGCCGAGCAGTTCTTC
CASSPGTAEQFF
>TRBJ1-5|TRBV20-1|TRBD1|many
TGCAGTGCTCGACAGGGAAATCAGCCCCAGCATTTT
CSARQGNQPQHF
>TRBJ1-3|TRBV7-2|.|few
TGTGCCAGCAGCTTAGAGCGGGGGCGCACATTGGGAAACACCATATATTTT
CASSLERGRTLGNTIYF
>TRBJ2-3|TRBV24-1|.|.
TGTGCCACCACCGGGGGGCCCACAGATACGCAGTATTTT
CATTGGPTDTQYF
>TRBJ1-2|TRBV29-1|.|few
TGCAGCGCCCAGGAGAACTATGGCTACACCTTC
CSAQENYGYTF
>TRBJ2-2|TRBV12-3/TRBV12-4|.|.
TGTGCCAGCAGTGCCCAGCAGTACACCGGGGAGCTGTTTTTT
CASSAQQYTGELFF
>TRBJ1-5|TRBV29-1|TRBD1|.
TGCGGCGCCTCCCCGGGGGCAGGGGGTCAGCCCCAGCATTTT
CGASPGAGGQPQHF
>TRBJ1-6|TRBV7-2|.|few
TGTGCCAGCCGTCCTTCCGCTTATAATTCACCCCTCCACTTT
CASRPSAYNSPLHF
>TRBJ1-6|TRBV12-3/TRBV12-4|TRBD1|once
TGTGCCAGCAGTCCCCAGGGGGTAGGGTCACCCCTCCACTTT
CASSPQGVGSPLHF
>TRBJ2-3|TRBV7-2|TRBD2|many
TGTGCCAGCAGTGGGACTAGCGGGGGGCCTAGCACAGATACGCAGTATTTT
CASSGTSGGPSTDTQYF
>TRBJ2-4|TRBV6-5|.|.
TGTGCCAGCAGTTACCGACCGATACTAGCCAAAAACATTCAGTACTTC
CASSYRPILAKNIQYF
>TRBJ2-1|TRBV7-2|.|.
TGTGCCAGCAGCTTAGACTCTAGCTTCAATGAGCAGTTCTTC
CASSLDSSFNEQFF
>TRBJ2-7|TRBV28|TRBD2|.
TGTGCCAGCAGTCGGGGACTAGCGGGAGGGGGCAAGCAGTACTTC
CASSRGLAGGGKQYF
>TRBJ2-1|TRBV29-1|TRBD2|many
TGCAGCGTCGGGACTAGCGGCTACAATGAGCAGTTCTTC
CSVGTSGYNEQFF